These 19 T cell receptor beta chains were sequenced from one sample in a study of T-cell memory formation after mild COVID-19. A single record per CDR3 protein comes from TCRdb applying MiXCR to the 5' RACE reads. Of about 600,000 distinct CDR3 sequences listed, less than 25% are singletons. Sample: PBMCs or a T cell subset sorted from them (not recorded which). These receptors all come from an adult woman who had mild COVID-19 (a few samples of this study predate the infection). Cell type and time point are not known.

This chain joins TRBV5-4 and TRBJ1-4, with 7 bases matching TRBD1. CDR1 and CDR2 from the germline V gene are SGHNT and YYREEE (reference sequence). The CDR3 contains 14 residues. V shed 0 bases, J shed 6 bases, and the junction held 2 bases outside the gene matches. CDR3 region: CASSLGQGDEKLFF. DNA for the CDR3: TGTGCCAGCAGCTTGGGACAGGGTGATGAAAAACTGTTTTTT.

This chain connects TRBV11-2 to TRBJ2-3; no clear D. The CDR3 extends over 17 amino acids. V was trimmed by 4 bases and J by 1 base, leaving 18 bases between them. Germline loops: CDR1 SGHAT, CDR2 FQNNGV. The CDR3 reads CASSSPFQVQGTDTQYF. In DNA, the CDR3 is TGTGCCAGCAGCTCACCATTCCAGGTCCAGGGCACAGATACGCAGTATTTT.

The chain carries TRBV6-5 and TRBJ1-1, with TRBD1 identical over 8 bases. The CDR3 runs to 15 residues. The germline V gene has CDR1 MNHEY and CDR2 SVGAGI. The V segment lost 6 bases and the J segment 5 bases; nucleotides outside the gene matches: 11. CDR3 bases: TGTGCCAGCAGCTCAGGGGGCGCGATGGGTACTGAAGCTTTCTTT. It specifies CASSSGGAMGTEAFF.

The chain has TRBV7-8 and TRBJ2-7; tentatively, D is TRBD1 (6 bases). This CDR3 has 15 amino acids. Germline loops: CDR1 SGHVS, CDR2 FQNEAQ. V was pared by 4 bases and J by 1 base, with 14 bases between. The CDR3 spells CASSSREQGSYEQYF. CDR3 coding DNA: TGTGCCAGCAGCTCGAGGGAACAGGGTTCCTACGAGCAGTACTTC.

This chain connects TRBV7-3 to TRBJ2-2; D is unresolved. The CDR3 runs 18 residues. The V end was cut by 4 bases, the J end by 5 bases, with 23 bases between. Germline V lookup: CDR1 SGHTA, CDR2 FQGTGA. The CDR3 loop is CASSSGPWEHSGTGELFF. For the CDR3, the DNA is TGTGCCAGCAGCTCAGGACCCTGGGAACACAGTGGGACCGGGGAGCTGTTTTTT.

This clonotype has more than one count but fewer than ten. CDR3: CASSQASGINYGYTF. The CDR3, as DNA: TGTGCCAGCAGCCAAGCCTCAGGGATTAACTATGGCTACACCTTC. This sequence joins TRBV14 and TRBJ1-2; D is perhaps TRBD1 (5 bases). The CDR3 is made up of 15 amino acids. The germline V and J ends were trimmed by 1 base and 1 base, with 10 bases remaining between them. The germline V gene encodes CDR1 SGHDN and CDR2 FVKESK.

CDR3 bases: TGTGCCAGCTCCCACAGTACTACTAACTATGGCTACACCTTC. Translation gives CASSHSTTNYGYTF. The V call is TRBV3-1, the J call TRBJ1-2; D unclear. The germline V gene has CDR1 LGHDT and CDR2 YNNKEL (reference sequence). V shed 8 bases and J shed 0 bases, with 13 bases lying between them. This CDR3 contains 14 residues.

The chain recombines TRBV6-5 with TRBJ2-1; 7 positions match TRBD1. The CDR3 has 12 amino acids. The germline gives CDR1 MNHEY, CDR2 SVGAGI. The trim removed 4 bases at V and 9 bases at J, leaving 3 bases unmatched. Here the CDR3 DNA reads TGTGCCAGCAGTTCCACAGGGGTTGAGCAGTTCTTC. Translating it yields CASSSTGVEQFF.

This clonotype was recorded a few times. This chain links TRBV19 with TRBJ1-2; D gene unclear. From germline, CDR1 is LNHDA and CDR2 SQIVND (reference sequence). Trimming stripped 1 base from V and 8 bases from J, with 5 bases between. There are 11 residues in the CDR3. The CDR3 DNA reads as TGTGCCAGTAGTATAGTTGGGGGCTACACCTTC. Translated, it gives CASSIVGGYTF.

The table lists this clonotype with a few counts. CDR3 loop: CASSLIFGGSTGELFF. The CDR3 coding sequence is TGTGCCAGCAGTTTAATATTCGGGGGCAGCACCGGGGAGCTGTTTTTT. This sequence joins TRBV12-3 or TRBV12-4 and TRBJ2-2; D is tentatively TRBD1 or TRBD2 (6 bases each). Trimming stripped 2 bases from V and 4 bases from J, with 14 bases between. CDR3 size: 16 residues.

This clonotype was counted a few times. CDR3 nucleotides: TGTGCCAGCAGCTCTGGGACAGGGAGTATGGGGAACACTGAAGCTTTCTTT. It encodes CASSSGTGSMGNTEAFF. This chain joins TRBV11-1 and TRBJ1-1, with TRBD1 identical over 9 bases. V lost 4 bases and J lost 1; bases outside the gene matches: 10. The length of the CDR3 is 17 residues. Germline V CDR1 and CDR2: SGHAT, FQDESV (reference sequence).

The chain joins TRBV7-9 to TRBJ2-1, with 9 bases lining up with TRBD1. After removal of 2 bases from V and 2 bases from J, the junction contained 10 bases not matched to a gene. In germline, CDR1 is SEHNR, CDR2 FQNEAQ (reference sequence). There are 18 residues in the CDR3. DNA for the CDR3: TGTGCCAGCAGCTTACCAGCACCGGGACAGGGAGCCTACAATGAGCAGTTCTTC. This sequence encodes CASSLPAPGQGAYNEQFF.

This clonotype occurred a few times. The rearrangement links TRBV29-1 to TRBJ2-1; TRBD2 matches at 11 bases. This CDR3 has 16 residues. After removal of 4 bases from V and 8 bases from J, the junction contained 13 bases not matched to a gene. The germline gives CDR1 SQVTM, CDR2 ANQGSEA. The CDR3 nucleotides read TGCAGCGTTGTCATGGTAGCGGGGGGGCTTGGGCATGAGCAGTTCTTC. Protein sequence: CSVVMVAGGLGHEQFF.

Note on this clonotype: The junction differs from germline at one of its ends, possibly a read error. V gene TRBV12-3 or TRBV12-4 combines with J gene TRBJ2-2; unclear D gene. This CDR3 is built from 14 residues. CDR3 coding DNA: TGTGACAGCCGAACAAGAGGGAACACCGGGGAGCTGTTTTTT. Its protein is CDSRTRGNTGELFF.

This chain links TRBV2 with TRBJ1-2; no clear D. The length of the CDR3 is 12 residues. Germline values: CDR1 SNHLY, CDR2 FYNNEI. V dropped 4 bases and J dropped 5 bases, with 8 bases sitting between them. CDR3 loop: CASSGHGYGYTF. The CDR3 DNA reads TGTGCCAGCAGTGGACACGGTTATGGCTACACCTTC.

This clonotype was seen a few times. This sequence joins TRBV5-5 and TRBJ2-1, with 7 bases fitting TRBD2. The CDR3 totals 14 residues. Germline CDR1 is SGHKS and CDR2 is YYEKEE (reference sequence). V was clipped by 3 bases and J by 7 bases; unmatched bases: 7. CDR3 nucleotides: TGTGCCAGCAGCTGGGACGGCGGGGGAAATGAGCAGTTCTTC. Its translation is CASSWDGGGNEQFF.

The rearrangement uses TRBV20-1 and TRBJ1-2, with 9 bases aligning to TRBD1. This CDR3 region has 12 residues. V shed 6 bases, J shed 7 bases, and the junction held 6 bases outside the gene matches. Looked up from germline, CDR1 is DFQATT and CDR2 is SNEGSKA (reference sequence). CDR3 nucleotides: TGCAGTGCCTGGACAGGGGTTGCTGGCTACACCTTC. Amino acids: CSAWTGVAGYTF.

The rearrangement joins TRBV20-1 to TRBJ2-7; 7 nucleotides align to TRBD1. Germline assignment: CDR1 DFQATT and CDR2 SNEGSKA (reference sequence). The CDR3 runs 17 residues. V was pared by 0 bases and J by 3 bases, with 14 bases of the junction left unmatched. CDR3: CSARDVQLRGGIYEQYF. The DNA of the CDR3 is TGCAGTGCTAGAGATGTGCAGTTAAGAGGGGGCATCTACGAGCAGTACTTC.

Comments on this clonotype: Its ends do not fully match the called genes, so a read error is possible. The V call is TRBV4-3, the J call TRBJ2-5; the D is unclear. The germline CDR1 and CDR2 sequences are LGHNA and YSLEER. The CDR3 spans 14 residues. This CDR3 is CASSRSRAGRTLYF. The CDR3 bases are TGCGCCAGCAGCCGCTCAAGGGCCGGACGGACCCTGTACTTC.